The entry that follows covers one T cell receptor beta chain sequence. The antigen remains undetermined. Assay: immunoSEQ multiplex PCR; the TCRdb copy retains only in-frame clones and omits some. The table records about 93,000 clones, around 86% of them present only once. The source of the sample is a study of T cell responses to AZD1222 COVID-19 vaccine. Looking at the study overall: Second doses at about 4 or about 12 weeks were pooled.

Study outcomes and limitations: White British donors predominated, females outnumbered males, and clonal diversity was possibly underestimated. Epitopes outside B.1.351 and B.1.1.7 mutated regions reportedly drew nearly half of spike TCRs. Two AZD1222 administrations were followed by greater Spike-specific TCR breadth and depth.

CDR3 size: 15 residues. After removal of 4 bases from V and 1 base from J, the junction contained 3 bases not matched to a gene. Germline V CDR1 and CDR2: SGHNT, YYREEE (reference sequence). The rearrangement joins TRBV5-4 to TRBJ2-1, with 9 nucleotides matching TRBD2. This TCR derives from an adult in good health. The specimen was peripheral blood, collected on day 0 of AZD1222 vaccination. Here the CDR3 DNA reads TGTGCCAGCAGCCCTCTAGCGGGGTCCTACAATGAGCAGTTCTTC. It translates to CASSPLAGSYNEQFF.